This TCR beta chain was documented in a study of cytomegalovirus exposure and HLA in healthy donors. Study-wide findings and caveats: Later analysis suggested most CMV-associated TCR beta chains were HLA-restricted. The records held CMV serostatus as the only immune exposure information.

Points on this clone: Antigen specificity is unknown.

J lost 3 bases, V lost 6 bases, and 4 bases had no gene match. Looked up from germline, CDR1 is MNHNS and CDR2 is SASEGT. This CDR3 region has 15 residues. Primers: 60 Vbeta forward and 13 Jbeta reverse. Generated by immunoSEQ multiplex PCR, the TCRdb table keeps only in-frame clones and is missing some. Of 150,000 to 200,000 clones listed, around two thirds are singletons. The chain combines TRBV6-1 with TRBJ2-3, with 12 bases aligning to TRBD2. Source material: PBMCs. The source of this sequence is a man in his thirties or forties in good health and CMV-seropositive. CDR3 DNA: TGTGCCAGCAGCCTACTAGCGGGAGGAACAGATACGCAGTATTTT. It is translated as CASSLLAGGTDTQYF.